This TCR beta chain was retrieved from a study of OX40 agonist ivuxolimab in advanced cancers. Here immunoSEQ multiplex PCR was the method, and the copy in TCRdb shows in-frame clones only, minus some. The sample has about 55,000 clones, approximately 84% seen once. Per the germline V gene, CDR1 is SGHRS and CDR2 is YFSETQ. Losses at the gene ends were 4 bases for V and 5 bases for J; bases not matched to a gene: 7. The CDR3 consists of 15 residues. Material: CD4+ or CD8+ T cells sorted from blood, obtained in a trial of the OX40 agonist ivuxolimab. The gene calls are TRBV5-1 and TRBJ2-3; 10 bases line up with TRBD2. The TCR originated in an adult with an advanced solid tumor such as melanoma, head and neck, liver or kidney cancer. DNA for the CDR3: TGCGCCAGCAGCGTCAGCGGGAGGGCCGGAGATACGCAGTATTTT. Its protein product is CASSVSGRAGDTQYF. The full variable domain, with the rest looked up from reference TRBV5-1 and TRBJ2-3, is KAGVTQTPRYLIKTRGQQVTLSCSPISGHRSVSWYQQTPGQGLQFLFEYFSETQRNKGNFPGRFSGRQFSNSRSEMNVSTLELGDSALYLCASSVSGRAGDTQYFGPGTRLTVL.